One sample yielded the 27 T cell receptor beta chains listed below, sequenced in a study of technical replicates of blood from several donors. The assay was immunoSEQ multiplex PCR, and TCRdb's table has in-frame clones only and misses some. The repertoire consists of roughly 79,000 clones, with around 95% occurring once and the leading ten covering about 0.36%. Material for sequencing was T cells isolated from PBMCs. These TCRs come from a human donor in good health.

V usage is TRBV15 and J usage is TRBJ1-2; no clear D gene. V was trimmed by 0 bases and J by 6 bases, leaving 8 bases between them. Germline assignment: CDR1 LNHNV and CDR2 YYDKDF (reference sequence). This CDR3 has 13 amino acids. The CDR3 DNA reads as TGTGCCACCAGCAGAGAGACATTCAATGGCTACACCTTC. Amino acids: CATSRETFNGYTF.

The V call is TRBV5-1, the J call TRBJ1-4; 11 bases match TRBD1. Trimming at V came to 1 base and at J to 0 bases, leaving 8 bases not matched to a gene. Germline-derived CDR1 and CDR2 are SGHRS and YFSETQ. This CDR3 region has 19 residues. For the CDR3, the DNA is TGCGCCAGCAGCTTGAGGACAGGGGGCTTTTATACAACTAATGAAAAACTGTTTTTT. As protein: CASSLRTGGFYTTNEKLFF.

This chain links TRBV18 with TRBJ2-7; weak D call: TRBD1 (6 bases). This CDR3 is 15 amino acids long. V lost 2 bases and J 0 bases, leaving 11 bases between the germline ends. CDR1 is KGHSH, CDR2 LQKENI, per germline. The CDR3 spells CASSPGRGSSYEQYF. The CDR3 bases are TGTGCCAGCTCACCAGGCAGGGGAAGCTCCTACGAGCAGTACTTC.

The chain employs TRBV2 and TRBJ2-2, with D maybe TRBD1 (5 bases). Trimming removed 0 bases from V and 3 bases from J, with 14 bases in between. This CDR3 is built from 17 residues. Looked up from germline, CDR1 is SNHLY and CDR2 is FYNNEI. CDR3 residues: CASSEAFGAIDTGELFF. CDR3 DNA sequence: TGTGCCAGCAGTGAAGCTTTTGGGGCTATCGACACCGGGGAGCTGTTTTTT.

This rearrangement joins TRBV28 to TRBJ2-3; 8 positions match TRBD2. J lost 10 bases, V lost 2 bases, and 8 bases had no gene match. The CDR3 consists of 14 residues. Germline lookup yields CDR1 MDHEN and CDR2 SYDVKM. CDR3 in amino acids: CASSLGTSDSAQYF. The CDR3 nucleotides are TGTGCCAGCAGTTTAGGGACTAGTGACTCCGCGCAGTATTTT.

This chain joins TRBV6-1 and TRBJ1-2, with 9 bases fitting TRBD1. From germline, CDR1 is MNHNS and CDR2 SASEGT. The ends lost 6 bases at V and 6 bases at J; junction bases unmatched: 8. CDR3 length: 14 amino acids. The CDR3 protein is CASSWDREVHGYTF. The CDR3 DNA is TGTGCCAGCAGCTGGGACAGGGAAGTGCATGGCTACACCTTC.

The rearrangement links TRBV30 to TRBJ1-5; 7 positions match TRBD1. After removal of 5 bases from V and 5 bases from J, the junction contained 9 bases not matched to a gene. Germline V CDR1 and CDR2: GTSNPN, SVGIG (reference sequence). The CDR3 extends over 14 amino acids. The CDR3 DNA is TGTGCCTGGCTTCCGACAGGGCGGTATCAGCCCCAGCATTTT. This translates into CAWLPTGRYQPQHF.

V usage is TRBV7-2 and J usage is TRBJ1-4, with 7 nucleotides matching TRBD1. The CDR3 covers 16 residues. The germline CDR1 and CDR2 sequences are SGHTA and FQGNSA. Germline trimming cut 1 base from V and 5 bases from J; bases unmatched to any gene: 7. CDR3: CASSLGPGTANEKLFF. In nucleotides, the CDR3 is TGTGCCAGCAGCTTAGGCCCAGGGACAGCAAATGAAAAACTGTTTTTT.

The chain couples TRBV9 to TRBJ1-1; 7 bases are a match to TRBD1. The CDR3 is made up of 15 amino acids. Unmatched junction bases numbered 4, after V lost 2 bases and J lost 0 bases. In germline, CDR1 is SGDLS, CDR2 YYNGEE. CDR3 in amino acids: CASSVGDSLNTEAFF. CDR3 DNA sequence: TGTGCCAGCAGCGTTGGGGACAGCTTGAACACTGAAGCTTTCTTT.

This chain uses TRBV18 with TRBJ1-5; TRBD1 agrees at 7 bases. Germline V gene lookup returns CDR1 KGHSH and CDR2 LQKENI. Trimming took 8 bases from V and 0 from J; bases not matched to a gene: 10. The CDR3 spans 16 residues. This chain's CDR3 is CASARSGGNSNQPQHF. DNA for the CDR3: TGTGCCAGCGCCCGTTCAGGGGGGAATAGCAATCAGCCCCAGCATTTT.

The CDR3 DNA follows: TGTGCCAGCAGTGACTCGAACATGAGGGAGCTGTTTTTT. This encodes CASSDSNMRELFF. The rearrangement links TRBV6-4 to TRBJ2-2; D gene ambiguous. V was trimmed by 0 bases and J by 9 bases, leaving 8 bases between them. The CDR3 is 13 residues long. Germline V gene sequence: CDR1 MRHNA, CDR2 SNTAGT.

The rearrangement joins TRBV28 to TRBJ2-1, with TRBD1 matching 9 bases. CDR3 length: 14 residues. Germline V CDR1 and CDR2: MDHEN, SYDVKM. Unmatched junction bases numbered 7, after V lost 6 bases and J lost 7 bases. CDR3: CASRRQGGRNEQFF. Here the CDR3 DNA reads TGTGCCAGCAGGAGACAGGGGGGGAGGAATGAGCAGTTCTTC. Drawing the rest from reference TRBV28 and TRBJ2-1, the complete variable domain is DVKVTQSSRYLVKRTGEKVFLECVQDMDHENMFWYRQDPGLGLRLIYFSYDVKMKEKGDIPEGYSVSREKKERFSLILESASTNQTSMYLCASRRQGGRNEQFFGPGTRLTVL.

The chain couples TRBV5-1 to TRBJ2-5; D is unresolved. Trimming shortened V by 0 bases and J by 7 bases, and 10 bases separated the two germline ends. In germline, CDR1 is SGHRS, CDR2 YFSETQ. CDR3 length: 13 amino acids. This CDR3 is CASSLDPSGTQYF. DNA of the CDR3: TGCGCCAGCAGCTTGGATCCCTCGGGGACCCAGTACTTC.

The chain links TRBV6-6 to TRBJ2-7; no definite D call. CDR1 is MNHNY and CDR2 is SVGAGI in the germline V gene (reference sequence). V lost 8 bases and J lost 2, with 7 bases in between. The CDR3 runs 11 residues. The CDR3 bases are TGTGCCAGCGGGCTAACCTACGAGCAGTACTTC. Translated, it gives CASGLTYEQYF.

The gene calls are TRBV20-1 and TRBJ1-2; D remains unclear. The CDR3 covers 11 residues. The V end lost 3 bases, the J end lost 8 bases, and 10 bases lay between the germline ends. Germline V gene lookup returns CDR1 DFQATT and CDR2 SNEGSKA (reference sequence). The CDR3 coding sequence is TGCAGTGCTAGCGATGGAGGCGGCTACACCTTC. Encoded protein: CSASDGGGYTF.

The J gene is TRBJ2-3, the V gene TRBV30, with TRBD1 matching 10 bases. The germline V gene has CDR1 GTSNPN and CDR2 SVGIG (reference sequence). The CDR3 consists of 15 residues. Trimming at V came to 0 bases and at J to 5 bases, leaving 5 bases not matched to a gene. CDR3 bases: TGTGCCTGGAGTGTTTTGGGACAGGGGAGAGATACGCAGTATTTT. The encoded protein is CAWSVLGQGRDTQYF. The whole variable domain, remainder taken from reference TRBV30 and TRBJ2-3, is SQTIHQWPATLVQPVGSPLSLECTVEGTSNPNLYWYRQAAGRGLQLLFYSVGIGQISSEVPQNLSASRPQDRQFILSSKKLLLSDSGFYLCAWSVLGQGRDTQYFGPGTRLTVL.

The chain is built from TRBV2 and TRBJ1-2; TRBD1 is a possible D gene (5 bases). V shed 8 bases and J shed 4 bases, with 8 bases lying between them. CDR3 length: 11 residues. The germline V gene encodes CDR1 SNHLY and CDR2 FYNNEI. The chain's CDR3 is CASEDIYGYTF. The CDR3 nucleotides are TGTGCCAGCGAGGACATCTATGGCTACACCTTC.

This clone occurred once. The rearrangement joins TRBV29-1 to TRBJ2-2; 9 nucleotides line up with TRBD1. The CDR3 length is 16 residues. The V gene's germline CDR1 is SQVTM and CDR2 ANQGSEA. Trimming removed 6 bases from V and 5 bases from J; junction bases left unmatched: 13. CDR3 sequence: CSVQRPDRGGTGELFF. DNA for the CDR3: TGCAGCGTCCAACGACCGGACAGGGGAGGAACCGGGGAGCTGTTTTTT.

The chain is built from TRBV5-6 and TRBJ2-7; D is perhaps TRBD2 (5 bases). The CDR3 runs to 13 residues. V was shortened by 7 bases and J by 2 bases, with 13 bases between the two germline ends. The germline CDR1 and CDR2 sequences are SGHDT and YYEEEE. In DNA form, the CDR3 reads TGTGCCAGCCACCTAGCCGAGGCCTACGAGCAGTACTTC. As protein: CASHLAEAYEQYF. The whole variable domain, remainder taken from reference TRBV5-6 and TRBJ2-7, is DAGVTQSPTHLIKTRGQQVTLRCSPKSGHDTVSWYQQALGQGPQFIFQYYEEEERQRGNFPDRFSGHQFPNYSSELNVNALLLGDSALYLCASHLAEAYEQYFGPGTRLTVT.

This chain's CDR3 is CASSYPPVGRSGYTF. In DNA, the CDR3 is TGTGCCAGCAGTTACCCCCCGGTAGGGAGAAGTGGCTACACCTTC. J is TRBJ1-2 and V is TRBV6-6; D remains ambiguous. V was trimmed by 2 bases and J by 7 bases, leaving 17 bases between them. CDR1 is MNHNY and CDR2 is SVGAGI in the germline V gene (reference sequence). The CDR3 totals 15 residues.

The chain recombines TRBV25-1 with TRBJ1-5; D remains ambiguous. The CDR3 loop spans 15 amino acids. Germline V gene data show CDR1 as MGHDK and CDR2 as SYGVNS. The V and J ends lost 1 base and 5 bases respectively, with 12 bases between them. This CDR3 is CASSESGFWDQPQHF. CDR3 nucleotides: TGTGCCAGCAGTGAATCGGGGTTCTGGGATCAGCCCCAGCATTTT.

The genes are TRBV27 and TRBJ1-5; D gene unclear. CDR3 length: 15 amino acids. Trimming removed 6 bases from V and 3 bases from J, with 15 bases in between. Germline V lookup: CDR1 MNHEY, CDR2 SMNVEV (reference sequence). DNA of the CDR3: TGTGCCAGCAGCCCCCACAGAATGATCAATCAGCCCCAGCATTTT. Encoded protein: CASSPHRMINQPQHF.

The chain combines TRBV4-1 with TRBJ2-7, with a tentative D call TRBD1 (6 bases). Germline CDR1 is MGHRA and CDR2 is YSYEKL. The CDR3 sequence is 16 residues long. The V and J ends lost 3 bases and 0 bases respectively, with 15 bases between them. CDR3 sequence reads: CASSQDPGHSSYEQYF. The CDR3 nucleotides are TGCGCCAGCAGCCAGGACCCGGGACACAGCTCCTACGAGCAGTACTTC.

This clone showed up just a few times. The chain uses TRBV9 and TRBJ1-1; TRBD1 might be the D (5 bases). This CDR3 region has 15 residues. The germline gives CDR1 SGDLS, CDR2 YYNGEE. Trimming left V 0 bases short and J 5 bases short, with 14 bases between. CDR3 DNA: TGTGCCAGCAGCGTAGAGGGTGGGAGGGGTACTGAAGCTTTCTTT. Protein sequence: CASSVEGGRGTEAFF.

The gene calls are TRBV10-3 and TRBJ1-5, with D unclear. This CDR3 is built from 12 residues. Trimming pared 11 bases from V and 5 bases from J, leaving 13 bases between. CDR1 and CDR2 from the germline V gene are ENHRY and SYGVKD. The CDR3 protein is CAVADVDQPQHF. The CDR3, as DNA: TGTGCCGTAGCGGACGTCGATCAGCCCCAGCATTTT.

The V gene is TRBV21-1, the J gene TRBJ2-1; whether TRBD1, the table's D call, matches the DNA was not checked. TRBV21-1 is a listed pseudogene. CDR3 size: 16 residues. The CDR3, as DNA: TGTGCCAGCAGCACTAAGCCCCCAGGGATATACAATGAGCAGTTCTTC. The encoded protein is CASSTKPPGIYNEQFF.

The J gene is TRBJ2-5, the V gene TRBV10-1; TRBD2 agrees at 7 bases. The CDR3 length is 16 residues. J lost 1 base, V lost 2 bases, and 7 bases had no gene match. CDR1 WNHNN and CDR2 SYGVQD come from the germline V gene (reference sequence). The CDR3 spells CASSEGPSGFQETQYF. DNA of the CDR3: TGCGCCAGCAGTGAGGGCCCTAGCGGCTTCCAAGAGACCCAGTACTTC.